The rows below give T cell receptor beta chains drawn from one sample of a study of blood T cell repertoires in COVID-19. The table came from immunoSEQ multiplex PCR; TCRdb's copy has only in-frame clones and leaves some out. The profile covers more than 70,000 clones, with roughly three quarters appearing a single time and approximately 24% taken by the ten largest. The sample was peripheral blood. These receptors originate from a human donor in a cohort sampled during active COVID-19. Both conserved end residues are part of each CDR3. D genes are given only for firm matches. The size field is filled for only some rows; it gives once, few, many or a size class.

clone size	V gene	J gene	D gene	CDR3 DNA	CDR3 protein
NA	TRBV7-8	TRBJ2-7	TRBD2	TGTGCCAGCAGCTTAGTGGGGCTAGCGGACGTGAGGTACGAGCAGTACTTC	CASSLVGLADVRYEQYF
NA	TRBV5-4	TRBJ2-1	NA	TGTGCCAGTTCCCCCCAGGGGGGCCGTACCTACAATGAGCAGTTCTTC	CASSPQGGRTYNEQFF
NA	TRBV11-2	TRBJ1-2	TRBD1	TGTGCCAGCAGCTTAGGGACAGGGGGTAACTATGGCTACACCTTC	CASSLGTGGNYGYTF
NA	TRBV5-1	TRBJ1-1	NA	TGCGCCAGCAGCCCTCGACAGCAGTCCATGAACACTGAAGCTTTCTTT	CASSPRQQSMNTEAFF
NA	TRBV5-1	TRBJ2-3	NA	TGCGCCAGCAGCTTGGGAAGTAGTTCAGATACGCAGTATTTT	CASSLGSSSDTQYF
NA	TRBV28	TRBJ1-2	NA	TGTGCCAGCAGTAAACCGACAATTTCCAGGGGTCGCGGCTACACCTTC	CASSKPTISRGRGYTF
NA	TRBV28	TRBJ1-5	TRBD1	TGTGCCAGCAGTCCAGCCGGGACAGGGGGTCAGCCCCAGCATTTT	CASSPAGTGGQPQHF
NA	TRBV19	TRBJ2-5	TRBD1	TGTGCCAGTAGTTCACAGGGGGCGGGAGAGACCCAGTACTTC	CASSSQGAGETQYF
NA	TRBV7-3	TRBJ2-2	TRBD2	TGTGCCAGCAGCCTAGGGCTAGCGGGAAACACCGGGGAGCTGTTTTTT	CASSLGLAGNTGELFF
NA	TRBV28	TRBJ2-1	TRBD2	TGTGCCAGCATCCCCCCGGGGGGTGAGCAGTTCTTC	CASIPPGGEQFF
NA	TRBV11-3	TRBJ2-2	NA	TGTGCCAGCAGCTTGTCTTGGGGCGGATCCGCGAACACCGGGGAGCTGTTTTTT	CASSLSWGGSANTGELFF
NA	TRBV3-1/TRBV3-2	TRBJ2-7	NA	TGTGCCAGCAGCCAAGACCGAGAGGGCTACGAGCAGTACTTC	CASSQDREGYEQYF
few	TRBV6-5	TRBJ2-1	NA	TGTGCCAGCAGTAAGCGAGATGAGCAGTTCTTC	CASSKRDEQFF
NA	TRBV29-1	TRBJ2-3	NA	TGCAGCGTTGAAGATAGGTCTAGCTCTCCAGATACGCAGTATTTT	CSVEDRSSSPDTQYF
NA	TRBV18	TRBJ2-7	TRBD1	TGTGCCAGCTCACCCGCAGGGGGCTACGAGCAGTACTTC	CASSPAGGYEQYF
NA	TRBV7-2	TRBJ2-5	NA	TGTGCCAGCAGCTTAGCGGCAAAGGGGCGGGAGACCCAGTACTTC	CASSLAAKGRETQYF
once	TRBV24-1	TRBJ1-2	NA	TGTGCCACCAGTGATCCGCAGGGGTTCTATGGCTACACCTTC	CATSDPQGFYGYTF
NA	TRBV15	TRBJ1-2	TRBD1	TGTGCCACCAGCAGACCTACCGGGACAGGGCGAGCTAACTATGGCTACACCTTC	CATSRPTGTGRANYGYTF
NA	TRBV10-3	TRBJ2-5	NA	TGTGCCATCGGAGGAAGGGGGGAGGGACAAGAGACCCAGTACTTC	CAIGGRGEGQETQYF
NA	TRBV7-2	TRBJ2-5	NA	TGTGCCAGCAACTCACGGGGAAACCAAGAGACCCAGTACTTC	CASNSRGNQETQYF
NA	TRBV5-6	TRBJ2-7	TRBD1	TGTGCCAGCAGTTTGATCGATGGCGGGACAGGGGAAGAGCAGTACTTC	CASSLIDGGTGEEQYF
once	TRBV19	TRBJ1-1	NA	TGTGCCAGTAGTATAGAGACAGAGAACACTGAAGCTTTCTTT	CASSIETENTEAFF
NA	TRBV5-1	TRBJ2-5	TRBD2	TGCGCCAGCAGCTTGGGCTCATCTGGGACTAGCGGGCAAGAGACCCAGTACTTC	CASSLGSSGTSGQETQYF
many	TRBV6-5	TRBJ2-7	TRBD1	TGTGCCAGCAGAAAACCGGGACAGAGATCCTACGAGCAGTACTTC	CASRKPGQRSYEQYF
NA	TRBV2	TRBJ2-7	NA	TGTGCCAGCACAGGGGTCTACGAGCAGTACTTC	CASTGVYEQYF
NA	TRBV7-9	TRBJ1-4	NA	TGTGCCAGCAGCTTAGTGTCAGGATTTAATGAAAAACTGTTTTTT	CASSLVSGFNEKLFF
NA	TRBV27	TRBJ2-1	NA	TGTGCCAGCAGTACAGGGTACAATGAGCAGTTCTTC	CASSTGYNEQFF
NA	TRBV4-1	TRBJ2-2	TRBD1	TGCGCCAGCACCTCGTTAGTGGGCTCCATGAGGGGGCCCGGGGAGCTGTTTTTT	CASTSLVGSMRGPGELFF
NA	TRBV16	TRBJ1-5	TRBD1	TGTGCCACCACGACAGGGTTATATCAGCCCCAGCATTTT	CATTTGLYQPQHF
NA	TRBV25-1	TRBJ1-4	NA	TGTGCCAGCAGTCTTACAGAACCAACTAATGAAAAACTGTTTTTT	CASSLTEPTNEKLFF
few	TRBV27	TRBJ1-2	TRBD1	TGTGCCAGCAGGCGGACAGGGGTCTATGGCTACACCTTC	CASRRTGVYGYTF
NA	TRBV9	TRBJ2-3	TRBD1	TGTGCCAGCACCTCGACAGGGTCTAGCACAGATACGCAGTATTTT	CASTSTGSSTDTQYF
NA	TRBV4-1	TRBJ1-5	TRBD1	TGCGCCAGCAGCCCTGACCCGGGACAGGGAGGGAAACAGCCCCAGCATTTT	CASSPDPGQGGKQPQHF
NA	TRBV29-1	TRBJ2-5	TRBD2	TGCAGCGTGAATCCAGCGGGAGCCCACCAAGAGACCCAGTACTTC	CSVNPAGAHQETQYF
NA	TRBV11-3	TRBJ2-7	NA	TGTGCCAGCAGCCCTACAGGGTCCGAGCAGTACTTC	CASSPTGSEQYF
NA	TRBV27	TRBJ1-1	NA	TGTGCCAGCAGACACCCCACGGGGGGATGGACTGAAGCTTTCTTT	CASRHPTGGWTEAFF
NA	TRBV7-8	TRBJ2-7	NA	TGTGCCAGCAGCTCTGGTAGGGGGACCTTGGAGCAGTACTTC	CASSSGRGTLEQYF
NA	TRBV19	TRBJ2-6	NA	TGTGCCAGTAGTATAGATCGGTTCAGGGCTGGGGCCAACGTCCTGACTTTC	CASSIDRFRAGANVLTF
medium-sized	TRBV7-6	TRBJ2-5	NA	TGTGCCAGCAGCTTAGTGCCAGTTAAAGAGACCCAGTACTTC	CASSLVPVKETQYF
NA	TRBV5-1	TRBJ2-7	TRBD1	TGCGCCAGCAGCCCCCAAACGGGACAGGGCTACGAGCAGTACTTC	CASSPQTGQGYEQYF
NA	TRBV5-6	TRBJ2-3	NA	TGTGCCAGCAGCCTCCGGGAGAAGAGCACAGATACGCAGTATTTT	CASSLREKSTDTQYF
NA	TRBV28	TRBJ1-2	NA	TGTGCCAGCAGTATTGGCAGGGAAAACGGCTACACCTTC	CASSIGRENGYTF
NA	TRBV6-4	TRBJ2-1	NA	TGTGCCAGCAGTGAGTCACTAGGTAGGGTTGAGCAGTTCTTC	CASSESLGRVEQFF
NA	TRBV10-1	TRBJ2-1	NA	TGCGCCAGCAGTGAGTCACGCCAAAGGACTAACTACAATGAGCAGTTCTTC	CASSESRQRTNYNEQFF
NA	TRBV6-1	TRBJ1-2	NA	TGTGCCAGCAGTGAAGCGGGGGAGGGATCTAACTATGGCTACACCTTC	CASSEAGEGSNYGYTF
NA	TRBV5-1	TRBJ2-2	NA	TGCGCCAGCAGGCTGGGGGGAGCTCGCACCGGGGAGCTGTTTTTT	CASRLGGARTGELFF
NA	TRBV7-3	TRBJ2-1	TRBD2	TGTGCCAGCAGTTTAATGGGAAGGACTAGCGGTTACAATGAGCAGTTCTTC	CASSLMGRTSGYNEQFF
NA	TRBV18	TRBJ2-1	TRBD1	TGTGCCAGCACACGGACAGGTCCTCAGTTCTTC	CASTRTGPQFF
NA	TRBV18	TRBJ1-4	NA	TGTGCCAGCTCACCACCGACAGGAGAAAATGAAAAACTGTTTTTT	CASSPPTGENEKLFF
few	TRBV9	TRBJ2-1	NA	TGTGCCAGCAGCGTAGCGGCTGCCGGGATCTACAATGAGCAGTTCTTC	CASSVAAAGIYNEQFF
once	TRBV7-7	TRBJ2-7	TRBD2	TGTGCTAGCAGCCCTAGCGGGAGGGCGTCCTACGAGCAGTACTTC	CASSPSGRASYEQYF
once	TRBV18	TRBJ2-1	TRBD2	TGTGCCAGCTCAGAATACTCTAGCGGGAGTTACTACAATGAGCAGTTCTTC	CASSEYSSGSYYNEQFF
once	TRBV7-9	TRBJ2-1	TRBD2	TGTGCCAGCAGCTTAGGGACTAGCGCCGAAGATGAGCAGTTCTTC	CASSLGTSAEDEQFF
NA	TRBV10-3	TRBJ2-3	NA	TGTGCCATTACAACAGGAGACTCCACAGATACGCAGTATTTT	CAITTGDSTDTQYF
NA	TRBV18	TRBJ2-6	TRBD1	TGTGCCAGCTCACCACAGGGGGCGGCTGGGGCCAACGTCCTGACTTTC	CASSPQGAAGANVLTF